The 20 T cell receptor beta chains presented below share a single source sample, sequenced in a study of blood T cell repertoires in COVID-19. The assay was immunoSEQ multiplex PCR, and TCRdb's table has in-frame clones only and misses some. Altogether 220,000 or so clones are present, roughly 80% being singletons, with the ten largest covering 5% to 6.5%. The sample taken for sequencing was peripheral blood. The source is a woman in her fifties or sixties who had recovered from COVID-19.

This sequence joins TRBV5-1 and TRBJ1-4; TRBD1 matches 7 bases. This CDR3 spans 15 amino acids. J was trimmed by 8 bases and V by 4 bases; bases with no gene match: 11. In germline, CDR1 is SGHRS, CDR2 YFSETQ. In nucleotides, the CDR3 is TGCGCCAGCAGCCAGAGTGACAGGGTTTGGGAAAAACTGTTTTTT. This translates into CASSQSDRVWEKLFF.

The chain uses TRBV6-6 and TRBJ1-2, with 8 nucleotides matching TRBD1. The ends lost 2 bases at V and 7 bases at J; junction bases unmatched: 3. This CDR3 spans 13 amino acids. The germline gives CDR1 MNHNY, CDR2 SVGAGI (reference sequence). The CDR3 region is CASSYGQGPGYTF. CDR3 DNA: TGTGCCAGCAGTTACGGACAGGGTCCTGGCTACACCTTC.

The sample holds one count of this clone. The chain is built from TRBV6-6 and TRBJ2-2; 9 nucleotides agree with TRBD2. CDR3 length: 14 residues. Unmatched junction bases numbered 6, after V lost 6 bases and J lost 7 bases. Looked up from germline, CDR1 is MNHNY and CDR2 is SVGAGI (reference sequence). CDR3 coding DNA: TGTGCCAGCAGACCTAGCGGGGACGGCGGGGAGCTGTTTTTT. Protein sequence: CASRPSGDGGELFF.

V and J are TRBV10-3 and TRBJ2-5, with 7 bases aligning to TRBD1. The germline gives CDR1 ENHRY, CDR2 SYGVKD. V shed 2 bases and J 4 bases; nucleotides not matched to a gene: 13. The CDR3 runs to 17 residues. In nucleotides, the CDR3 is TGTGCCATCAGTGAGGTTGGAGGACAGGTCCTTGGAGAGACCCAGTACTTC. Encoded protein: CAISEVGGQVLGETQYF.

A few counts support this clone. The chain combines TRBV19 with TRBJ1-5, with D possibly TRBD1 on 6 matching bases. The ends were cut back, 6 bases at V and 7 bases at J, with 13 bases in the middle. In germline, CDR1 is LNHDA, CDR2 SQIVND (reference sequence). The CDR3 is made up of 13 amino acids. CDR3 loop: CASSQGGGQPQHF. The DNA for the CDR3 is TGTGCCAGTAGCCAAGGGGGAGGGCAGCCCCAGCATTTT.

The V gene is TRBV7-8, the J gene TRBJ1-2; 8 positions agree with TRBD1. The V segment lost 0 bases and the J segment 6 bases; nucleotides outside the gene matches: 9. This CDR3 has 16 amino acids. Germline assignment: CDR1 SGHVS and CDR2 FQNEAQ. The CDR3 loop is CASSLAGADRGNGYTF. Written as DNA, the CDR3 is TGTGCCAGCAGCTTAGCAGGCGCTGACAGGGGAAATGGCTACACCTTC.

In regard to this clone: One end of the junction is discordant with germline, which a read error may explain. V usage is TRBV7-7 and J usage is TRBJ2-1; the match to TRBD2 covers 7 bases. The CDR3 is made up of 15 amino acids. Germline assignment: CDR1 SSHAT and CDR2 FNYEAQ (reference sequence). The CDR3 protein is CASSAERGPDNEQFF. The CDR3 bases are TGTGCTAGCAGCGCCGAGCGGGGCCCGGACAATGAGCAGTTCTTC.

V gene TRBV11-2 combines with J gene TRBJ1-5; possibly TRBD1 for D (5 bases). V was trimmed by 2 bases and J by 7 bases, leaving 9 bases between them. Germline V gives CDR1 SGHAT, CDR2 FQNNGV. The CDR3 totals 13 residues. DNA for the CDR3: TGTGCCAGCAGCTTATATGGGGCCCAGCCCCAGCATTTT. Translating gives CASSLYGAQPQHF.

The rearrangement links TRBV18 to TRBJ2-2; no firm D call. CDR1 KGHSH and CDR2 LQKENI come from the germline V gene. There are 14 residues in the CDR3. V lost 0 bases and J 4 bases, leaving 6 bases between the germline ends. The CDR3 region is CASSPPSLTGELFF. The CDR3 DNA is TGTGCCAGCTCACCACCGTCTCTCACCGGGGAGCTGTTTTTT.

The CDR3 reads CASSYLFGDTEAFF. The CDR3 DNA follows: TGTGCCAGCAGCTACCTTTTCGGGGACACTGAAGCTTTCTTT. V is TRBV6-5 and J is TRBJ1-1; the D is unclear. This CDR3 is built from 14 residues. Per germline, CDR1 MNHEY and CDR2 SVGAGI. The germline V and J ends were trimmed by 6 bases and 3 bases, with 14 bases remaining between them.

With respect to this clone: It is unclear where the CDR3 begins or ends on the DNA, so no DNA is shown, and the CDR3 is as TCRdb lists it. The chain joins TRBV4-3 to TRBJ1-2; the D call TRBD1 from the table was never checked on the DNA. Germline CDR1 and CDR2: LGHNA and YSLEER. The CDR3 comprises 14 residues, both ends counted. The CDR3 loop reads CASSQDVAQGASSF.

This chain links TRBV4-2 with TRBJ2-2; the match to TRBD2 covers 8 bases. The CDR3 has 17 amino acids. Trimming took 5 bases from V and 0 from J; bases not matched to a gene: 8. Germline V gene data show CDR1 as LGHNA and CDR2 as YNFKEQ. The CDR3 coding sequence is TGTGCCAGCAGCTTCCCCTTTAGCGGGACGAACACCGGGGAGCTGTTTTTT. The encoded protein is CASSFPFSGTNTGELFF.

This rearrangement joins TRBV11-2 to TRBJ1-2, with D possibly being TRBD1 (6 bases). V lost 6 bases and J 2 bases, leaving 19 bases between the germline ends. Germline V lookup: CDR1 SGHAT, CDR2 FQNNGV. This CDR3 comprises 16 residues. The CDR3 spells CASRGIRDKGNYGYTF. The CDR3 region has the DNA TGTGCCAGCAGGGGAATCCGGGACAAGGGGAACTATGGCTACACCTTC.

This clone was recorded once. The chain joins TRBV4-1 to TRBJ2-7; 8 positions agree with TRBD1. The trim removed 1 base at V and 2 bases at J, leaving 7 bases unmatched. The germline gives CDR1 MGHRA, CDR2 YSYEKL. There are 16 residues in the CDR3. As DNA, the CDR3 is TGCGCCAGCAGCCAAGGTCACCGGGACAGGCCCTACGAGCAGTACTTC. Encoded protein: CASSQGHRDRPYEQYF.

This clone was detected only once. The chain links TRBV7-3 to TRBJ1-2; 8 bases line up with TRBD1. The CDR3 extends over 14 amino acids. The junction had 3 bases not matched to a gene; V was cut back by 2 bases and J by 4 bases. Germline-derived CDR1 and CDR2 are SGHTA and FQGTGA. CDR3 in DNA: TGTGCCAGCAGCTTATATGGACAGGGCTATGGCTACACCTTC. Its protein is CASSLYGQGYGYTF.

The CDR3 loop is CASRGQNYGYTF. DNA of the CDR3: TGTGCCAGCAGGGGACAGAACTATGGCTACACCTTC. The rearrangement joins TRBV2 to TRBJ1-2; TRBD1 agrees at 7 bases. V shed 6 bases and J 2 bases; nucleotides not matched to a gene: 0. This CDR3 is built from 12 residues. Germline V CDR1 and CDR2: SNHLY, FYNNEI. The whole variable domain, remainder taken from reference TRBV2 and TRBJ1-2, is EPEVTQTPSHQVTQMGQEVILRCVPISNHLYFYWYRQILGQKVEFLVSFYNNEISEKSEIFDDQFSVERPDGSNFTLKIRSTKLEDSAMYFCASRGQNYGYTFGSGTRLTVV.

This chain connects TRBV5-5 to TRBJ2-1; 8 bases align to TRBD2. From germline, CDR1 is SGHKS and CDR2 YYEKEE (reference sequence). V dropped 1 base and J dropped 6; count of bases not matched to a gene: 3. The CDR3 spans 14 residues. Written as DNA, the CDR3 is TGTGCCAGCAGCTTGAGTCTAGCGGGCAATGAGCAGTTCTTC. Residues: CASSLSLAGNEQFF.

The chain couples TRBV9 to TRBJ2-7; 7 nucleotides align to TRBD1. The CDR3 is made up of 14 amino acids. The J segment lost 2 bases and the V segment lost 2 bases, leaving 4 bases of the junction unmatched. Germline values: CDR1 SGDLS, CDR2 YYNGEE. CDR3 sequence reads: CASSVRDSPYEQYF. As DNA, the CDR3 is TGTGCCAGCAGCGTCAGGGACAGTCCCTACGAGCAGTACTTC. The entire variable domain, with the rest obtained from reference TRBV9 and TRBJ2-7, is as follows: DSGVTQTPKHLITATGQRVTLRCSPRSGDLSVYWYQQSLDQGLQFLIQYYNGEERAKGNILERFSAQQFPDLHSELNLSSLELGDSALYFCASSVRDSPYEQYFGPGTRLTVT.

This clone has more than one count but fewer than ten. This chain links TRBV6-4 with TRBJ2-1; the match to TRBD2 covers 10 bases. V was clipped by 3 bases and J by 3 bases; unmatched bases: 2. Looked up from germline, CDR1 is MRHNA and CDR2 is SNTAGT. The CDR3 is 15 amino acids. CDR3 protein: CASSDSGGIYNEQFF. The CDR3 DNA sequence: TGTGCCAGCAGTGATAGCGGGGGGATCTACAATGAGCAGTTCTTC.

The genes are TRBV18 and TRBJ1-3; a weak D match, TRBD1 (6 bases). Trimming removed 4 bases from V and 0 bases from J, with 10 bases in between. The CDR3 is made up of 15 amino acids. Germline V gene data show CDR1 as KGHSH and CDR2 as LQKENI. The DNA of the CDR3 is TGTGCCAGCTCACAGGACAGATTCTCTGGAAACACCATATATTTT. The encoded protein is CASSQDRFSGNTIYF.